This T cell receptor beta chain was documented in a study of CD8+ T cells in alopecia areata. Following RNA extraction, reverse transcription yielded cDNA that acted as the sequencing template. TCRdb keeps only in-frame clones here, not all; method: immunoSEQ multiplex PCR. Of about 150,000 clones listed, about three fifths are singletons. Source: CD4+ T cells sorted from blood, taken at week 0. This TCR came from a human donor with alopecia areata.

The CDR3: CASSTGIAADTQYF. CDR3 DNA: TGTGCCAGCAGTACCGGGATAGCCGCAGATACGCAGTATTTT. The V and J genes are TRBV6-5 and TRBJ2-3; D may be TRBD2 (5 bases). V was cut by 5 bases and J by 4 bases, with 13 bases left in between. The length of the CDR3 is 14 residues. The V gene's germline CDR1 is MNHEY and CDR2 SVGAGI.